This TCR beta chain is drawn from a study of blood T cell repertoires in COVID-19. The CDR3 contains 13 residues. CDR1 is MNHEY and CDR2 is SVGAGI in the germline V gene. Trimming left V 6 bases short and J 4 bases short, with 10 bases between. TCRdb's table, derived via immunoSEQ multiplex PCR, lists solely in-frame clones and lacks some. The data show about 420,000 clones, over 85% seen once. In Seattle, patients joined the study during active infection and were tracked longitudinally. Sequencing used peripheral blood. This TCR was sampled from a man aged 18 to 30 with COVID-19, enrolled during active disease. The chain joins TRBV6-5 to TRBJ2-1, with a weak D call TRBD2 (6 bases). The CDR3 nucleotides are TGTGCCAGCAGCAACGGGGGATACAATGAGCAGTTCTTC. Translation gives CASSNGGYNEQFF.